The rows below give T cell receptor beta chains drawn from one sample of a study of Graves' ophthalmopathy and Graves' hyperthyroidism. TCRdb recomputed calls from the multiplex PCR reads with MiXCR, one row per CDR3 protein. This table has hundreds of thousands of distinct CDR3 sequences, 20% to 25% appearing once. The sequenced material came from peripheral blood. Receptors were obtained from a young woman with stable Graves' hyperthyroidism. Some clones in this sample may be carry-over from other donors' samples. The CDR3 runs from the conserved cysteine through the conserved F or W. The order of the fields is clone size, V gene, J gene, D gene, CDR3 DNA, CDR3 protein. The D gene is left open where the match is weak. Some rows mark clone size as missing; the rest say once, few, many or name a class of expanded clone.

>.|TRBV25-1|TRBJ2-7|TRBD2
TGTGCCAGCAGTGATCTAGCGGGACTGTACTTC
CASSDLAGLYF
>many|TRBV5-1|TRBJ2-7|.
TGCGCCAGCAGCCCGGCACGGAGGGGAACGCCTCTCGAGCAGTACTTC
CASSPARRGTPLEQYF
>many|TRBV7-2|TRBJ1-2|.
TGTGCCAGCAGCTTAGACCCCATTCATGGCTACACCTTC
CASSLDPIHGYTF
>few|TRBV6-5|TRBJ1-1|.
TGTGCCAGCAGTTACACCTTTCAGGGACCCACTGAAGCTTTCTTT
CASSYTFQGPTEAFF
>.|TRBV18|TRBJ1-5|.
TGTGCCAGCTCACCCAGCGGGCTTGGTCAGCCCCAGCATTTT
CASSPSGLGQPQHF
>many|TRBV27|TRBJ2-5|TRBD1
TGTGCCAGCAGTTTTCTGTCCGGACAGGAAGAGACCCAGTACTTC
CASSFLSGQEETQYF
>.|TRBV30|TRBJ2-5|.
TGTGCCTGGACAAACAGGGTTGAGACCCAGTACTTC
CAWTNRVETQYF
>many|TRBV6-2/TRBV6-3|TRBJ1-5|.
TGTGCCAGCAGTTACTCGCGGCAGGGGATAGGCAATCAGCCCCAGCATTTT
CASSYSRQGIGNQPQHF
>few|TRBV12-3/TRBV12-4|TRBJ1-1|.
TGTGCCAGCAGTTTAGTGGGGGCCGTAACTCAAGCTTTCTTT
CASSLVGAVTQAFF
>.|TRBV12-5|TRBJ2-5|TRBD2
TGTGCTAGTGGTATGGGACTAGCCGGGGGAGGGACCCAGTACTTC
CASGMGLAGGGTQYF
>many|TRBV7-3|TRBJ1-2|TRBD1
TGTGCCAGCAGCCCGATCGGGACAGTCTATGGCTACACCTTC
CASSPIGTVYGYTF
>many|TRBV6-5|TRBJ1-5|.
TGTGCCAGCAGTTACGGCGGATATAGCAATCAGCCCCAGCATTTT
CASSYGGYSNQPQHF
>.|TRBV24-1|TRBJ2-2|.
TGTGCCACCAGTGCGGACACCGGGGAGCTGTTTTTT
CATSADTGELFF
>many|TRBV10-3|TRBJ1-2|TRBD1
TGTGCCATCAGTGCCGGACAGGGATATGGCTACACCTTC
CAISAGQGYGYTF
>many|TRBV20-1|TRBJ2-2|.
TGCAGTGCTAGAGCTACGGCGAACACCGGGGAGCTGTTTTTT
CSARATANTGELFF